This T cell receptor (beta chain) was recorded in a study of post-analysis software for immune sequencing data. Study as a whole: The study covered relapsing-remitting, secondary progressive and progressive-relapsing courses of multiple sclerosis.

Notes on the study in general: Compared against controls, patients with multiple sclerosis displayed significantly lower normalized Chao1 diversity. F measure grouped same-batch samples tightly together.

This clonotype was seen more than once but under ten times. Its matching antigen is unknown. Unique molecular identifiers were present in the TCR beta cDNA libraries. Input of roughly 0.85 to 11 million T cells yielded a few hundred thousand cDNA molecules. Using its own MiXCR run on the PCR reads, TCRdb lists one record per CDR3 protein. The sample holds some 800,000 distinct CDR3 sequences, under 60% seen once. The receptor comes from a girl aged 5 to 17 with multiple sclerosis. The specimen sequenced was blood.

The CDR3 DNA reads as TGTGCCAGCAGTTTTGTTTTCGGGGCGGGAGGCTACACCTTC. It is translated as CASSFVFGAGGYTF. The rearrangement joins TRBV28 to TRBJ1-2; D perhaps matches TRBD1 (5 bases). The V end lost 3 bases, the J end lost 8 bases, and 16 bases lay between the germline ends. Germline CDR1 and CDR2: MDHEN and SYDVKM. The CDR3 consists of 14 residues.